These 16 T cell receptor beta chains share one sample of origin, sequenced in a study of T-cell reconstitution after alpha-beta-depleted transplantation in children. Molecular barcoding with unique molecular identifiers was used for the TCRbeta library. TCRdb called the PCR reads again in MiXCR, with one record for every CDR3 protein. The profile shows more than 500,000 distinct CDR3 sequences, roughly an eighth of them singletons. This sample comprised PBMCs, mostly from graft donor cells, obtained 180 days after TCRalphabeta/CD19-depleted stem cell transplant. These receptors all come from a female patient aged 2-10 years who had a stem cell transplant for aplastic anemia, so the T cells may come from the graft donor.

This clonotype was detected ten times or more. V gene TRBV28 combines with J gene TRBJ1-1, with TRBD1 matching 7 bases. With 2 bases clipped from V and 4 bases from J, the junction kept 10 bases outside the gene matches. This CDR3 contains 16 residues. Germline CDR1 MDHEN, CDR2 SYDVKM. In DNA, the CDR3 is TGTGCCAGCAGTTTAACTCTAGAGGGGGCGACCACTGAAGCTTTCTTT. Protein: CASSLTLEGATTEAFF.

This clonotype was seen a few times. The chain carries TRBV20-1 and TRBJ2-7; D is undetermined. V was trimmed by 3 bases and J by 4 bases, leaving 13 bases between them. This CDR3 is 13 amino acids long. The germline CDR1 and CDR2 sequences are DFQATT and SNEGSKA (reference sequence). The CDR3 nucleotides read TGCAGTGCTAGTGACCAGCTACAGTACGAGCAGTACGTC. Residues: CSASDQLQYEQYV.

This chain uses TRBV12-3 or TRBV12-4 with TRBJ1-6; TRBD1 is a possible D gene (5 bases). CDR3 length: 14 amino acids. V was cut by 3 bases and J by 9 bases, with 12 bases left in between. The CDR3 nucleotides are TGTGCCAGCAGTTTTGAGACAGCGATTTCACCCCTCCACTTT. Translation: CASSFETAISPLHF.

This clonotype was observed a few times. V gene TRBV19 combines with J gene TRBJ2-1; perhaps TRBD2 as D (6 bases). Germline V gives CDR1 LNHDA, CDR2 SQIVND (reference sequence). The V end was cut by 0 bases, the J end by 2 bases, with 11 bases between. The CDR3 is 16 residues long. The CDR3 here is CASSIDSRTTYNEQFF. Written as DNA, the CDR3 is TGTGCCAGTAGTATAGATAGCCGGACTACCTACAATGAGCAGTTCTTC.

This clonotype came up a few times. This chain connects TRBV7-9 to TRBJ2-7; D is ambiguous. V lost 5 bases and J lost 0, with 14 bases in between. From germline, CDR1 is SEHNR and CDR2 FQNEAQ (reference sequence). The CDR3 consists of 15 residues. The CDR3 is CASSIRPQDSYEQYF. The DNA of the CDR3 is TGTGCCAGCAGCATTAGACCACAAGACTCCTACGAGCAGTACTTC. Using reference TRBV7-9 and TRBJ2-7 for the parts outside the CDR3, the full variable domain is DTGVSQNPRHKITKRGQNVTFRCDPISEHNRLYWYRQTLGQGPEFLTYFQNEAQLEKSRLLSDRFSAERPKGSFSTLEIQRTEQGDSAMYLCASSIRPQDSYEQYFGPGTRLTVT.

This clonotype was observed a handful of times. This rearrangement joins TRBV7-2 to TRBJ2-7, with D unclear. Per germline, CDR1 SGHTA and CDR2 FQGNSA. This CDR3 is built from 12 residues. V shed 2 bases and J shed 6 bases, with 8 bases lying between them. The CDR3 DNA is TGTGCCAGCAGCTTATACCCGGTCGAGCAGTACTTC. This translates into CASSLYPVEQYF.

The chain uses TRBV12-3 or TRBV12-4 and TRBJ2-3, with D possibly matching TRBD1 (7 bases). This CDR3 spans 15 amino acids. V was cut by 6 bases and J by 1 base, with 14 bases left in between. CDR3 sequence: CASSPRDSRTDTQYF. The CDR3 DNA reads as TGTGCCAGCAGCCCGCGGGACAGCCGCACAGATACGCAGTATTTT.

The rearrangement links TRBV10-3 to TRBJ2-1; 13 bases are a match to TRBD2. The CDR3 length is 15 residues. V shed 6 bases, J shed 8 bases, and the junction held 7 bases outside the gene matches. Germline V gene sequence: CDR1 ENHRY, CDR2 SYGVKD. The CDR3 region has the DNA TGTGCCATCAGGCGGACTAGCGGGAGTTTCGATGAGCAGTTCTTC. It translates to CAIRRTSGSFDEQFF.

This clonotype was picked up a small number of times. The rearrangement uses TRBV20-1 and TRBJ1-5; 10 bases match TRBD1. This CDR3 comprises 16 residues. V lost 5 bases to trimming and J lost 5 bases; unmatched junction nucleotides: 12. Germline CDR1 is DFQATT and CDR2 is SNEGSKA (reference sequence). The chain's CDR3 is CSAGGLSGTGDQPQHF. CDR3 DNA: TGCAGTGCTGGGGGCCTGTCGGGGACAGGGGATCAGCCCCAGCATTTT.

This clonotype was seen more than once but under ten times. The chain has TRBV27 and TRBJ2-3; 10 bases fit TRBD2. The junction had 4 bases not matched to a gene; V was cut back by 6 bases and J by 4 bases. From germline, CDR1 is MNHEY and CDR2 SMNVEV (reference sequence). The CDR3 is made up of 14 amino acids. The CDR3 DNA reads TGTGCCAGCAGCTATAGCGGGGGGCCAGATACGCAGTATTTT. This translates into CASSYSGGPDTQYF.

This clonotype appeared a few times. The chain uses TRBV18 and TRBJ1-2; tentative D call: TRBD1 (6 bases). The ends were cut back, 4 bases at V and 8 bases at J, with 14 bases in the middle. This CDR3 comprises 13 residues. In germline, CDR1 is KGHSH, CDR2 LQKENI. The chain's CDR3 is CASSRGHGGGYTF. The DNA for the CDR3 is TGTGCCAGCTCACGGGGACACGGCGGGGGCTACACCTTC.

The gene calls are TRBV12-3 or TRBV12-4 and TRBJ1-2; 7 positions match TRBD1. This CDR3 comprises 14 residues. V was clipped by 5 bases and J by 3 bases; unmatched bases: 6. CDR3 in amino acids: CASSQTGTYYGYTF. For the CDR3, the DNA is TGTGCCAGCAGTCAGACAGGGACCTACTATGGCTACACCTTC.

This chain uses TRBV29-1 with TRBJ1-6; TRBD1 aligns across 7 bases. Germline loops: CDR1 SQVTM, CDR2 ANQGSEA. The CDR3 is made up of 13 amino acids. V shed 5 bases and J 10 bases; nucleotides not matched to a gene: 8. CDR3 nucleotide sequence: TGCAGCGTTTGTGACAGGGCTTTCTCACCCCTCCACTTT. Translated: CSVCDRAFSPLHF. Drawing the rest from reference TRBV29-1 and TRBJ1-6, the complete variable domain is SAVISQKPSRDICQRGTSLTIQCQVDSQVTMMFWYRQQPGQSLTLIATANQGSEATYESGFVIDKFPISRPNLTFSTLTVSNMSPEDSSIYLCSVCDRAFSPLHFGNGTRLTVT.

This clonotype was seen ten or more times. The chain couples TRBV20-1 to TRBJ2-5, with 8 bases identical to TRBD1. This CDR3 spans 14 amino acids. After removal of 6 bases from V and 3 bases from J, the junction contained 9 bases not matched to a gene. Looked up from germline, CDR1 is DFQATT and CDR2 is SNEGSKA (reference sequence). CDR3 loop: CSAHSADREETQYF. CDR3 DNA: TGCAGTGCCCACTCCGCGGACAGGGAAGAGACCCAGTACTTC.

This clonotype was picked up a small number of times. The rearrangement links TRBV6-1 to TRBJ2-7; D is undetermined. In germline, CDR1 is MNHNS, CDR2 SASEGT. CDR3 size: 11 residues. V was clipped by 7 bases and J by 2 bases, with 6 bases between them. The CDR3 DNA sequence: TGTGCCAGCAATGAGGCCTACGAGCAGTACGTC. Translated, it gives CASNEAYEQYV.

This chain connects TRBV5-1 to TRBJ2-1; D may correspond to TRBD1 or TRBD2 (5 bases each). This CDR3 is 17 amino acids long. The V and J ends lost 2 bases and 2 bases respectively, with 17 bases between them. Germline V gives CDR1 SGHRS, CDR2 YFSETQ. The CDR3 nucleotides are TGCGCCAGCAGCTTTCGAGGGGCCTCCTCAGCCTACAATGAGCAGTTCTTC. Its translation is CASSFRGASSAYNEQFF.